This TCR beta chain was observed in a study of T cells after yellow fever vaccination. TCRdb reanalysed the 5' RACE reads using MiXCR and keeps one entry per CDR3 protein. Of about 500,000 distinct CDR3 sequences in the sample, approximately 16% were seen once. The CDR3 is 14 amino acids. V shed 7 bases and J 2 bases; nucleotides not matched to a gene: 5. The chain couples TRBV12-3 or TRBV12-4 to TRBJ2-1; 7 nucleotides line up with TRBD1. Sequences were derived from PBMCs, sampled around 5 days after the first yellow fever vaccination. The receptor was isolated from a man younger than 30 who received the YFV17D yellow fever vaccine. The CDR3 region has the DNA TGTGCCAGCACCGAACAGGGGCCCTACAATGAGCAGTTCTTC. Translated: CASTEQGPYNEQFF.